This record looks at one T cell receptor (beta chain) sequence and its context. The sample originates from a study of cytotoxic CD8 clonotypes in ibrutinib-treated CLL. Germline V gene data show CDR1 as MNHNS and CDR2 as SASEGT. The CDR3 has 14 residues. V was pared by 5 bases and J by 0 bases, with 4 bases of the junction left unmatched. Libraries were prepared by immunoSEQ multiplex PCR; TCRdb keeps only in-frame clonotypes and omits some of them. The table has 20,000 to 30,000 clones, just under 70% seen once. Sequencing was performed on PBMCs, taken after 24 months of ibrutinib treatment. The J gene is TRBJ2-7, the V gene TRBV6-1; TRBD1 agrees at 7 bases. The receptor's source is a human donor with chronic lymphocytic leukemia. The CDR3 sequence is CASSQGVSSYEQYF. CDR3 in DNA: TGTGCCAGCAGTCAGGGGGTGAGCTCCTACGAGCAGTACTTC.